This TCR beta chain was recovered during a study of identical twins. As regards this clonotype: Its antigen remains unidentified.

Findings of the study overall: The same donors were not followed; conclusions instead depended on cross-sectional statistical analysis. Abundant beta clonotypes from cord blood had fewer insertions, unlike memory repertoires, which showed none. Recombination models fit unrelated individuals' TCR alpha sharing but underestimated twins'.

A universal primer site came from template switching; cDNA carried unique molecular identifiers. TCRdb fed the 5' RACE reads into MiXCR, producing one record per CDR3 protein. Of 1.5 million to 2 million distinct CDR3 sequences listed, less than 35% are singletons. With 7 bases removed from V and 4 bases from J, the gap between germline ends came to 10 bases. Germline V gene lookup returns CDR1 SQVTM and CDR2 ANQGSEA. The CDR3 length is 11 residues. This chain connects TRBV29-1 to TRBJ1-2; D perhaps matches TRBD1 (6 bases). The sample was cord blood. This receptor was identified in a newborn girl in good health. This CDR3 is CSGSRGYGYTF. The CDR3 DNA sequence: TGCAGCGGATCCAGGGGCTATGGCTACACCTTC. Full variable domain (missing parts from reference TRBV29-1 and TRBJ1-2): SAVISQKPSRDICQRGTSLTIQCQVDSQVTMMFWYRQQPGQSLTLIATANQGSEATYESGFVIDKFPISRPNLTFSTLTVSNMSPEDSSIYLCSGSRGYGYTFGSGTRLTVV.